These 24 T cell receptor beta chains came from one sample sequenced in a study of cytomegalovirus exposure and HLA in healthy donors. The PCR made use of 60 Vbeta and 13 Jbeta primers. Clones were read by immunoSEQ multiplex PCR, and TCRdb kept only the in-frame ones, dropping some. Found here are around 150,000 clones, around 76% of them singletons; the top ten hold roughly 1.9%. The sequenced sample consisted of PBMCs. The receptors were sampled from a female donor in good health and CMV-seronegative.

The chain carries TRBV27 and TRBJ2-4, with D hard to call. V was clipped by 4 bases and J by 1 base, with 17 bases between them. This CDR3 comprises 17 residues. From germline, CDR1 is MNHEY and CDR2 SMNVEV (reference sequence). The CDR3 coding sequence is TGTGCCAGCAGTTCCACCACCGAACTTAGTGCCAAAAACATTCAGTACTTC. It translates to CASSSTTELSAKNIQYF.

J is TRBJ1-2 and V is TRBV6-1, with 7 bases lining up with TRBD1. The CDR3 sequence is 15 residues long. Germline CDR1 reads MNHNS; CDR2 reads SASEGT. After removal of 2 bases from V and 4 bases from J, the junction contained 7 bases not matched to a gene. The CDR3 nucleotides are TGTGCCAGCAGTGAATCCCTGGGACAGATCTATGGCTACACCTTC. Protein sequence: CASSESLGQIYGYTF.

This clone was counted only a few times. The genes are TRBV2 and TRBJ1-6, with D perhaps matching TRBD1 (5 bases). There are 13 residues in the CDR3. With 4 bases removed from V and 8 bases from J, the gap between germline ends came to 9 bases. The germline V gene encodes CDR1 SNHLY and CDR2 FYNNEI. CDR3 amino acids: CASSVSGYSPLHF. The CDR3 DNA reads TGTGCCAGCAGTGTGTCAGGGTATTCACCCCTCCACTTT.

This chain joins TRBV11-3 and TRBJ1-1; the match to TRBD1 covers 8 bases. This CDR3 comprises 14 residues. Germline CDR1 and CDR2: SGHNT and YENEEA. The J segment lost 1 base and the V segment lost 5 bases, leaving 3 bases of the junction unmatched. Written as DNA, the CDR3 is TGTGCCAGCAGCCCGACAGGGGAGAACACTGAAGCTTTCTTT. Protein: CASSPTGENTEAFF.

The CDR3 region is CASSLVGQGQAGTIYF. The CDR3, as DNA: TGTGCCAGCAGCTTGGTGGGGCAGGGGCAGGCCGGCACCATATATTTT. This chain links TRBV5-4 with TRBJ1-3; TRBD1 might be the D (6 bases). The CDR3 covers 16 residues. The germline gives CDR1 SGHNT, CDR2 YYREEE (reference sequence). Trimming shortened V by 0 bases and J by 9 bases, and 19 bases separated the two germline ends.

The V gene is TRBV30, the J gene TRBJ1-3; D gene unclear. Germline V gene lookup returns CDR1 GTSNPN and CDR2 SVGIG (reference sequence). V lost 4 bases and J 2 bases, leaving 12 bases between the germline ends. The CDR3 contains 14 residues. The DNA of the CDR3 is TGTGCCTGGAAGAGGCCCGGGGCTGGAAACACCATATATTTT. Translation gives CAWKRPGAGNTIYF.

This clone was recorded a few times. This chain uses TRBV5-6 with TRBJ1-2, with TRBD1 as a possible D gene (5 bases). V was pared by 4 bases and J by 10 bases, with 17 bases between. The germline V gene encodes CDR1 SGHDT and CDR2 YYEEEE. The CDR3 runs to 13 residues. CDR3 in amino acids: CASSPQGPGFYTF. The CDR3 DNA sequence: TGTGCCAGCAGCCCCCAGGGCCCGGGTTTCTACACCTTC. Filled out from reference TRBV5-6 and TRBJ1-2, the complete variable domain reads DAGVTQSPTHLIKTRGQQVTLRCSPKSGHDTVSWYQQALGQGPQFIFQYYEEEERQRGNFPDRFSGHQFPNYSSELNVNALLLGDSALYLCASSPQGPGFYTFGSGTRLTVV.

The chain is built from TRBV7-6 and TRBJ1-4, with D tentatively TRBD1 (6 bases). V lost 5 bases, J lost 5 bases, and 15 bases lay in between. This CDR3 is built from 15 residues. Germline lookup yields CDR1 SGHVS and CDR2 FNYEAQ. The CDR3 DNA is TGTGCCAGCAGCGCCCGGACAGACCGAAATGAAAAACTGTTTTTT. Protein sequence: CASSARTDRNEKLFF.

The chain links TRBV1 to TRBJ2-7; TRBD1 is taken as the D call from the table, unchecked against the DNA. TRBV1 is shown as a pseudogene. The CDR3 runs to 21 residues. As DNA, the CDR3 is TGCACCAGCAGCCAAGTCCTCCGGGACAGGGGGCGAGGGAGCGGGGCCGGGGAGCAGTACTTC. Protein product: CTSSQVLRDRGRGSGAGEQYF.

CDR3 residues: CARGGGAGYTF. In DNA form, the CDR3 reads TGTGCCAGGGGGGGTGGAGCTGGCTACACCTTC. The rearrangement links TRBV30 to TRBJ1-2, with D possibly TRBD1 on 6 matching bases. V was trimmed by 8 bases and J by 7 bases, leaving 14 bases between them. The V gene's germline CDR1 is GTSNPN and CDR2 SVGIG (reference sequence). CDR3 length: 11 amino acids.

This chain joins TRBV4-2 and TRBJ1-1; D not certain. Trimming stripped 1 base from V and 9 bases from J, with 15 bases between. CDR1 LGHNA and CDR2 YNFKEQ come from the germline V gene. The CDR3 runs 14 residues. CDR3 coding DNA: TGTGCCAGCAGCCAAGTAACCGAGGGCCAACAAGCTTTCTTT. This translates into CASSQVTEGQQAFF.

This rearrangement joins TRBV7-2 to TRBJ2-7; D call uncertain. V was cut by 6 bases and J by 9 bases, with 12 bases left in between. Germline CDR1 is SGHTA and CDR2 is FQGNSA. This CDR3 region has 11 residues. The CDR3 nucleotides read TGTGCCAGCAGTCGACTCGACGTGCAGTACTTC. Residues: CASSRLDVQYF.

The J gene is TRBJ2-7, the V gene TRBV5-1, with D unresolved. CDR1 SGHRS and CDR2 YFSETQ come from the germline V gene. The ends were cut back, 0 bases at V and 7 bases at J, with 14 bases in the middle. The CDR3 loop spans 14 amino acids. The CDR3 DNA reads TGCGCCAGCAGCTTGGATGGCGGCTTCGGGGAGCAGTACTTC. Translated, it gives CASSLDGGFGEQYF.

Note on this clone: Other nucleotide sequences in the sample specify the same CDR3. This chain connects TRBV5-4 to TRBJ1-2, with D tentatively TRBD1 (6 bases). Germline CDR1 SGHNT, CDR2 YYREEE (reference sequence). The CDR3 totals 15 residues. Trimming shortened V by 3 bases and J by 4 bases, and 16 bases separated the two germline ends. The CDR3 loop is CASSSPKDSLYGYTF. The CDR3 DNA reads TGTGCCAGCAGCTCCCCCAAGGACAGTCTCTATGGCTACACCTTC.

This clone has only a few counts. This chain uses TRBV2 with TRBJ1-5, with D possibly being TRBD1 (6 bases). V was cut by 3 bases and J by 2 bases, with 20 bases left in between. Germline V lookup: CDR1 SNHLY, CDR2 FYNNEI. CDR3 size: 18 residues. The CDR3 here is CASSEGQGKRLGNQPQHF. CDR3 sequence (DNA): TGTGCCAGCAGTGAGGGGCAGGGGAAAAGGTTGGGCAATCAGCCCCAGCATTTT. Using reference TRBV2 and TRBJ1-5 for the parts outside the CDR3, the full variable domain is EPEVTQTPSHQVTQMGQEVILRCVPISNHLYFYWYRQILGQKVEFLVSFYNNEISEKSEIFDDQFSVERPDGSNFTLKIRSTKLEDSAMYFCASSEGQGKRLGNQPQHFGDGTRLSIL.

This CDR3 reads CSVEGPENYGYTF. DNA of the CDR3: TGCAGCGTTGAAGGGCCGGAGAACTATGGCTACACCTTC. This chain connects TRBV29-1 to TRBJ1-2; D remains unclear. Trimming cost V 1 base and J 2 bases, with 8 bases left between them. The CDR3 has 13 amino acids. Germline loops: CDR1 SQVTM, CDR2 ANQGSEA.

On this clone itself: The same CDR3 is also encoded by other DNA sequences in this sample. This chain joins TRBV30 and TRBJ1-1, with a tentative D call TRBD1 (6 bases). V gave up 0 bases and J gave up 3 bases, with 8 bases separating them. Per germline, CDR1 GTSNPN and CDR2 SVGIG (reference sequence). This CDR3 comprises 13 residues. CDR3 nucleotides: TGTGCCTGGAGTGTAGGGGGAGACACTGAAGCTTTCTTT. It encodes CAWSVGGDTEAFF.

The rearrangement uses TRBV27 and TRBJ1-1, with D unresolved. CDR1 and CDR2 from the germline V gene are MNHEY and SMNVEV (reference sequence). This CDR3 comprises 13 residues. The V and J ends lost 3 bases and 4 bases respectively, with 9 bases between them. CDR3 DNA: TGTGCCAGCAGTTTGGAGGTTGGCACTGAAGCTTTCTTT. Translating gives CASSLEVGTEAFF.

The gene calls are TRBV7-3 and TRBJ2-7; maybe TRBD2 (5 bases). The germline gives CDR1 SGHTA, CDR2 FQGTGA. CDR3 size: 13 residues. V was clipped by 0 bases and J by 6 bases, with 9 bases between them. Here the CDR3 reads CASSLTGAGEQYF. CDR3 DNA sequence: TGTGCCAGCAGCTTAACGGGAGCTGGCGAGCAGTACTTC.

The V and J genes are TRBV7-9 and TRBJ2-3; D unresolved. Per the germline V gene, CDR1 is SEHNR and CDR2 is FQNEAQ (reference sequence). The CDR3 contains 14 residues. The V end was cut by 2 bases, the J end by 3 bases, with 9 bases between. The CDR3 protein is CASSLLSSTDTQYF. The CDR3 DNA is TGTGCCAGCAGCTTACTGAGTTCGACAGATACGCAGTATTTT.

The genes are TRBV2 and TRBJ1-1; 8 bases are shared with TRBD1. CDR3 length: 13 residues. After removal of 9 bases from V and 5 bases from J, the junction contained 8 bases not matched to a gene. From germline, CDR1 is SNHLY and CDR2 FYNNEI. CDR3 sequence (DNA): TGTGCCAGAAAACAGGGGGGGATTACTGAAGCTTTCTTT. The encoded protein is CARKQGGITEAFF.

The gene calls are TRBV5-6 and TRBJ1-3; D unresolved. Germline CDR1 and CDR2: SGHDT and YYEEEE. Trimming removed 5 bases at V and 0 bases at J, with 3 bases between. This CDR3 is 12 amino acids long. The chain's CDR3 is CASSYSGNTIYF. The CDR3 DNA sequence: TGTGCCAGCAGTTACTCTGGAAACACCATATATTTT.

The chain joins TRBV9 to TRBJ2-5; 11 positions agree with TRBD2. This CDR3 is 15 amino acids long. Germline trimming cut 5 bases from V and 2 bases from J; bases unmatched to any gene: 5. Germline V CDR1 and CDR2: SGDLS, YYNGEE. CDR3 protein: CASSPSGRPQETQYF. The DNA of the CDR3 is TGTGCCAGCAGTCCTAGCGGGAGGCCTCAAGAGACCCAGTACTTC.

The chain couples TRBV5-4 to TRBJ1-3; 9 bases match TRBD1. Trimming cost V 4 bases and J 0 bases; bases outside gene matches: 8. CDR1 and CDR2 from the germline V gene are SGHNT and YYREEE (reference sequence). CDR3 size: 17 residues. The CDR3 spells CASSPGGTGPSGNTIYF. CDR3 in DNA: TGTGCCAGCAGCCCCGGGGGGACAGGGCCCTCTGGAAACACCATATATTTT.